This is a list of T cell receptor beta chains from one sample in a study of T cell responses to AZD1222 COVID-19 vaccine. TCRdb keeps only in-frame clones here, not all; method: immunoSEQ multiplex PCR. The sample has more than 95,000 clones, 75% to 90% seen once. Sequencing was performed on peripheral blood, taken 28 days after the second AZD1222 dose. The receptor set was obtained from an adult who received the AZD1222 COVID-19 vaccine. CDR3s include the opening cysteine and the closing phenylalanine or tryptophan. A D gene is named only where the DNA matches it firmly. The size of a clone is reported for some rows only, either as once, few or many, or as a class for expanded clones.

v_gene	d_gene	abundance	j_gene	CDR3nt	CDR3aa
TRBV28	NA	NA	TRBJ1-5	TGTGCCAGCAAACCCCCCATGCAGCCCCAGCATTTT	CASKPPMQPQHF
TRBV3-1/TRBV3-2	TRBD2	NA	TRBJ2-1	TGTGCCAGCAGCCTGTCGGGGACTAGCGGGGGGAATGAGCAGTTCTTC	CASSLSGTSGGNEQFF
TRBV12-3/TRBV12-4	NA	once	TRBJ2-7	TGTGCCAGCAGCCGGCAGCCAAACTACGAGCAGTACTTC	CASSRQPNYEQYF
TRBV7-2	NA	few	TRBJ1-3	TGTGCCAGCAGTAGGAGTGGGAACACCATATATTTT	CASSRSGNTIYF
TRBV30	NA	NA	TRBJ1-6	TGTGCCGGTACAGGCGCGCTCCCTAATTCACCCCTCCACTTT	CAGTGALPNSPLHF
TRBV14	TRBD2	NA	TRBJ2-5	TGTGCCAGCAGCCCCAGGGACTATCAAGAGACCCAGTACTTC	CASSPRDYQETQYF
TRBV29-1	NA	once	TRBJ1-1	TGCAGCGCGATGGGGACGCACATGAACACTGAAGCTTTCTTT	CSAMGTHMNTEAFF
TRBV11-3	TRBD1	few	TRBJ2-1	TGTGCCAGCAGCTCCCGGGACAGCTACAATGAGCAGTTCTTC	CASSSRDSYNEQFF
TRBV4-1	NA	NA	TRBJ2-1	TGCGCCAGCAGCCAAGTGGGGGGTCGATCCCCCTACAATGAGCAGTTCTTC	CASSQVGGRSPYNEQFF
TRBV6-6	NA	NA	TRBJ1-5	TGTGCCAGCAGTTACGGATCGAACAACAATCAGCCCCAGCATTTT	CASSYGSNNNQPQHF
TRBV28	NA	NA	TRBJ1-5	TGTGCCAGCAGTCTGCCCCAAATCAATCAGCCCCAGCATTTT	CASSLPQINQPQHF
TRBV3-1/TRBV3-2	NA	NA	TRBJ1-5	TGTGCCAGCAGCCAAGGAGAGCGCCAGCCCCAGCATTTT	CASSQGERQPQHF
TRBV6-5	NA	NA	TRBJ1-6	TGTGCCAGCAGTTATGAGGGAAATAATAATTCACCCCTCCACTTT	CASSYEGNNNSPLHF
TRBV5-5	TRBD1	once	TRBJ2-7	TGTGCCAGCAGAAAGGACAGGGCCGGCGAGCAGTACTTC	CASRKDRAGEQYF
TRBV6-4	NA	once	TRBJ1-5	TGTGCCAGCAGTGACTCATTTTTTTTGAGCAATCAGCCCCAGCATTTT	CASSDSFFLSNQPQHF
TRBV10-3	TRBD1	NA	TRBJ2-1	TGTGCCATCAGGTCCGGGACAGGGGAGAATGAGCAGTTCTTC	CAIRSGTGENEQFF
TRBV6-4	NA	NA	TRBJ2-3	TGTGCCAGCAGTGACGAGGGCAGGCGCGGCACAGATACGCAGTATTTT	CASSDEGRRGTDTQYF
TRBV29-1	NA	NA	TRBJ2-5	TGCAGCGTTGAAGGCCTAAATCAAGAGACCCAGTACTTC	CSVEGLNQETQYF
TRBV30	NA	NA	TRBJ2-1	TGTGCCTGGAGTACCGGGCAGGTCCTCAATGAGCAGTTCTTC	CAWSTGQVLNEQFF
TRBV4-2	NA	once	TRBJ1-1	TGTGCCAGCAGCCAAGACCCAGGGCTCATGAACACTGAAGCTTTCTTT	CASSQDPGLMNTEAFF
TRBV10-3	NA	NA	TRBJ1-1	TGTGCCATCAGTGGCTCTGGGGGTGAAGCTTTCTTT	CAISGSGGEAFF
TRBV2	NA	NA	TRBJ2-5	TGTGCCAGCAGAGAAGAGACCCAGTACTTC	CASREETQYF
TRBV7-9	TRBD1	NA	TRBJ2-7	TGTGCCAGCAGAATTGGGGGACAGTCCTACGAGCAGTACTTC	CASRIGGQSYEQYF
TRBV5-4	TRBD2	NA	TRBJ2-3	TGTGCCAGCAGCCATAGCGGGGGGGACACAGATACGCAGTATTTT	CASSHSGGDTDTQYF
TRBV6-5	TRBD1	NA	TRBJ1-2	TGTGCCAGCAGCAACAGGGGGCGGATTGGCTACACCTTC	CASSNRGRIGYTF
TRBV27	TRBD1	NA	TRBJ1-5	TGTGCCAGCAAAACCGGACAGGGGGCTTTTCAGCCCCAGCATTTT	CASKTGQGAFQPQHF
TRBV18	TRBD2	NA	TRBJ2-2	TGTGCCAGCTCACCAATGGCTAGCGGGGGGACGAACACCGGGGAGCTGTTTTTT	CASSPMASGGTNTGELFF
TRBV10-3	TRBD1	NA	TRBJ1-6	TGTGCCATCAGTGAGGCAGGGGGTAATTCACCCCTCCACTTT	CAISEAGGNSPLHF
TRBV6-4	NA	NA	TRBJ2-5	TGTGCCAGCAGTGACTCTAGCGAAGGGACCCAGTACTTC	CASSDSSEGTQYF
TRBV19	TRBD1	once	TRBJ1-5	TGTGCCAGTATCCTGGGACAGGACCCAGGGAGGTTCCATTTT	CASILGQDPGRFHF
TRBV19	NA	NA	TRBJ1-3	TGTGCCAGTAGTATAGATCCAGGAAACACCATATATTTT	CASSIDPGNTIYF
TRBV19	NA	NA	TRBJ1-5	TGTGCCAGTAGTACGACAGGATATAGCAATCAGCCCCAGCATTTT	CASSTTGYSNQPQHF
TRBV3-1/TRBV3-2	NA	few	TRBJ2-2	TGTGCCAGCAGCCTCGCTTCAGGGATAGGGGAGCTGTTTTTT	CASSLASGIGELFF
TRBV6-6	NA	NA	TRBJ1-3	TGTGCCAGCAGCCACAACGACGGGGGCGTGCACATATATTTT	CASSHNDGGVHIYF